Listed below are T cell receptor beta chains from one sample, sequenced in a study of blood T cells in healthy people across ages. TCRdb recomputed calls from the 5' RACE reads with MiXCR, one row per CDR3 protein. The sample carries roughly 1 million distinct CDR3 sequences, about 23% recorded once. This same sample was also part of a study on T cells of mothers and their children.

Sequencing was performed on blood. These receptor sequences come from a girl between 2 and 10 years old in good health. Each CDR3 is given with its conserved first and last residue. A D gene is named only where the DNA matches it firmly. Part of the rows lack a size; the others show once, few, many or a class for expanded clones.

d_call | clone_size | j_call | v_call | cdr3_aa | cdr3_nt
TRBD2 | few | TRBJ2-1 | TRBV12-3/TRBV12-4 | CASSFVSGVYNEQFF | TGTGCCAGCAGTTTCGTTAGCGGGGTGTACAATGAGCAGTTCTTC
. | . | TRBJ2-3 | TRBV7-2 | CASSFVRDRGGDTQYF | TGTGCCAGCAGCTTTGTCCGGGACCGGGGTGGAGATACGCAGTATTTT
TRBD1 | . | TRBJ2-1 | TRBV24-1 | CATSDSDRAIDEQFF | TGTGCCACCAGTGACTCGGACAGGGCTATCGATGAGCAGTTCTTC
TRBD2 | . | TRBJ2-3 | TRBV12-3/TRBV12-4 | CASRHSGVNTDTQYF | TGTGCCAGCAGACATAGCGGGGTTAACACAGATACGCAGTATTTT
. | . | TRBJ2-6 | TRBV12-3/TRBV12-4 | CASSPLQAGANVLTF | TGTGCCAGCAGTCCGTTGCAGGCTGGGGCCAACGTCCTGACTTTC
. | few | TRBJ2-5 | TRBV9 | CASSFGAGQSETQYF | TGTGCCAGCAGCTTTGGAGCGGGACAGTCAGAGACCCAGTACTTC
. | . | TRBJ2-1 | TRBV27 | CASGTSRVNEQFF | TGTGCCAGCGGGACCTCCAGGGTAAACGAGCAGTTCTTC
. | few | TRBJ2-7 | TRBV29-1 | CSVGITGRRNEQYF | TGCAGCGTTGGGATCACAGGGAGGAGGAACGAGCAGTACTTC
. | . | TRBJ2-7 | TRBV18 | CASSPPSKVSYEQYF | TGTGCCAGCTCACCTCCATCAAAGGTATCCTACGAGCAGTACTTC
. | . | TRBJ2-5 | TRBV24-1 | CATRRGGGEETQYF | TGTGCCACCAGGCGGGGAGGGGGGGAAGAGACCCAGTACTTC
TRBD2 | . | TRBJ2-2 | TRBV6-1 | CASSILGSGRSGTGELFF | TGTGCCAGCAGTATCCTGGGGAGCGGGAGAAGTGGCACCGGGGAGCTGTTTTTT
. | few | TRBJ2-3 | TRBV28 | CASSFEGHRADTQYF | TGTGCCAGCAGTTTTGAGGGACATAGGGCAGATACGCAGTATTTT
TRBD1 | few | TRBJ1-1 | TRBV7-9 | CASSDLGTANTEAFF | TGTGCCAGCAGCGACCTGGGGACAGCGAACACTGAAGCTTTCTTT
TRBD2 | . | TRBJ2-5 | TRBV11-2 | CASSAALAGGGETQYF | TGTGCCAGCAGCGCCGCCCTAGCGGGAGGAGGAGAGACCCAGTACTTC
. | few | TRBJ1-6 | TRBV20-1 | CSASDVYNSPLHF | TGCAGTGCTAGCGATGTCTATAATTCACCCCTCCACTTT
. | few | TRBJ2-5 | TRBV7-9 | CASRHEQGTGTQYF | TGTGCCAGCAGGCATGAACAGGGTACGGGGACCCAGTACTTC
TRBD1 | . | TRBJ2-5 | TRBV24-1 | CATSAWDRGDEQLF | TGTGCCACCAGTGCCTGGGACAGGGGAGATGAGCAGCTCTTC
TRBD1 | . | TRBJ1-5 | TRBV6-1 | CASSPLGQGDNQPQHF | TGTGCCAGCAGTCCCCTCGGACAGGGGGACAATCAGCCCCAGCATTTT
. | . | TRBJ1-1 | TRBV9 | CASSVGVNQGNTEALF | TGTGCCAGCAGCGTGGGGGTTAATCAGGGGAACACTGAAGCTCTCTTT
. | . | TRBJ2-1 | TRBV7-9 | CASSLIGSPLSLSTQFF | TGTGCCAGCAGCTTAATAGGTTCACCTCTGTCCCTTTCCACGCAGTTCTTC
TRBD1 | . | TRBJ2-5 | TRBV6-5 | CASGTGQGRETQYF | TGTGCCAGCGGTACTGGACAGGGGCGAGAGACCCAGTACTTC
. | . | TRBJ2-5 | TRBV9 | CASTIMPGGRETQYF | TGTGCCAGCACGATCATGCCAGGGGGGAGAGAGACCCAGTACTTC
. | few | TRBJ2-3 | TRBV2 | CASSEAFIDLSTDTQYF | TGTGCCAGCAGTGAAGCTTTTATAGATTTAAGCACAGATACGCAGTATTTT
TRBD2 | . | TRBJ2-7 | TRBV7-2 | CASSLERGGSYEQYF | TGTGCCAGCAGCTTAGAACGGGGGGGGAGCTACGAGCAGTACTTC
. | once | TRBJ1-2 | TRBV12-5 | CASGFSFLGNQGYTF | TGTGCTAGTGGTTTTTCGTTCTTGGGGAATCAAGGCTACACCTTC
TRBD1 | . | TRBJ1-1 | TRBV3-1 | CASSQLTGGKGAFF | TGTGCCAGCAGCCAGCTCACAGGGGGCAAAGGAGCTTTCTTT
. | . | TRBJ2-3 | TRBV7-2 | CASSWRRDTQYF | TGTGCCAGCAGCTGGAGGCGGGATACGCAGTATTTT
TRBD1 | . | TRBJ2-7 | TRBV5-5 | CASRGTGAPYEQYF | TGTGCCAGCAGGGGAACAGGGGCCCCCTACGAGCAGTACTTC
TRBD1 | . | TRBJ2-1 | TRBV29-1 | CSVPLQDRGSYNEQFF | TGCAGCGTCCCCCTTCAGGACAGGGGCTCCTACAATGAGCAGTTCTTC
TRBD2 | . | TRBJ2-1 | TRBV7-2 | CASSRTSGGAGQQFF | TGTGCCAGCAGCCGGACTAGCGGGGGGGCCGGACAGCAGTTCTTC
. | few | TRBJ1-5 | TRBV2 | CASSENQRNQPQHF | TGTGCCAGCAGTGAAAACCAGAGGAATCAGCCCCAGCATTTT
. | many | TRBJ2-7 | TRBV4-1 | CASSQDISYEQYF | TGCGCCAGCAGCCAAGATATTTCCTACGAGCAGTACTTC
. | few | TRBJ1-5 | TRBV2 | CASSHGQLSNQPQHF | TGTGCCAGCAGCCACGGACAGCTTAGCAATCAGCCCCAGCATTTT
TRBD2 | few | TRBJ2-1 | TRBV13 | CASSSRSGSDEQFF | TGTGCCAGCAGCTCCCGTAGCGGGAGTGATGAGCAGTTCTTC
TRBD1 | . | TRBJ1-1 | TRBV20-1 | CSAFQGALAEAFF | TGCAGTGCTTTCCAGGGGGCCCTAGCTGAAGCTTTCTTT
. | . | TRBJ1-1 | TRBV6-6 | CASSYSVAGNTEAFF | TGTGCCAGCAGTTACTCGGTCGCAGGGAACACTGAAGCTTTCTTT
. | . | TRBJ1-5 | TRBV19 | CASIGNGIDQGIQPQHF | TGTGCCAGTATCGGAAACGGGATTGACCAGGGAATCCAGCCCCAGCATTTT
. | few | TRBJ1-2 | TRBV29-1 | CSVDNTPLYGYTF | TGCAGCGTTGATAACACACCCCTCTATGGCTACACCTTC
. | few | TRBJ1-1 | TRBV5-1 | CASSLRGIPNTEAFF | TGCGCCAGCAGCTTGAGGGGGATCCCGAACACTGAAGCTTTCTTT
TRBD2 | . | TRBJ2-5 | TRBV10-3 | CAISETWRGGHQDTQYF | TGTGCCATCAGTGAGACCTGGCGGGGGGGCCATCAAGACACCCAGTACTTC
TRBD1 | . | TRBJ2-5 | TRBV20-1 | CSATQQGQETQYF | TGCAGTGCCACCCAACAGGGGCAAGAGACCCAGTACTTC
. | many | TRBJ2-5 | TRBV7-2 | CASSPDGTWETQYF | TGTGCCAGCAGCCCCGATGGGACTTGGGAGACCCAGTACTTC
. | few | TRBJ2-5 | TRBV15 | CATSRAMASTETQYF | TGTGCCACCAGCAGAGCTATGGCTAGCACAGAGACCCAGTACTTC
TRBD1 | . | TRBJ1-1 | TRBV6-6 | CASSYEAGGNTEAFF | TGTGCCAGCAGTTACGAAGCAGGGGGTAACACTGAAGCTTTCTTT
. | . | TRBJ1-1 | TRBV20-1 | CSARDGRSMNTEAFF | TGCAGTGCTAGAGACGGACGGAGCATGAACACTGAAGCTTTCTTT
TRBD1 | . | TRBJ1-2 | TRBV5-1 | CASSLDTGDGYGYTF | TGCGCCAGCAGCTTGGATACAGGGGATGGCTATGGCTACACCTTC
. | . | TRBJ2-1 | TRBV7-2 | CASSPSSHEQFF | TGTGCCAGCAGCCCCTCTAGTCATGAGCAGTTCTTC
. | . | TRBJ2-1 | TRBV6-1 | CALNEQFF | TGTGCCCTAAATGAGCAGTTCTTC
TRBD1 | once | TRBJ1-1 | TRBV28 | CASSLGRTGTWTEAFF | TGTGCCAGCAGTCTGGGCCGGACAGGGACTTGGACTGAAGCTTTCTTT
TRBD2 | . | TRBJ2-3 | TRBV20-1 | CSARTSGDLTDTQYF | TGCAGTGCTAGGACTAGCGGGGACCTCACAGATACGCAGTATTTT
TRBD2 | few | TRBJ2-5 | TRBV7-2 | CASSLLAGIGTQYF | TGTGCCAGCAGCCTACTAGCGGGGATTGGGACCCAGTACTTC
TRBD2 | . | TRBJ2-3 | TRBV3-1 | CATSIAGGTDTQYF | TGTGCCACGTCAATAGCGGGCGGCACAGATACGCAGTATTTT
. | . | TRBJ2-1 | TRBV7-9 | CASSPRTDLYNEQFF | TGTGCCAGCAGCCCCAGGACGGACCTTTACAATGAGCAGTTCTTC
TRBD1 | . | TRBJ2-7 | TRBV28 | CASSPGQRAYEQYF | TGCGCCAGCAGTCCGGGACAGAGGGCCTACGAGCAGTACTTC
. | . | TRBJ2-1 | TRBV7-8 | CASSFSRNKQFF | TGTGCCAGCAGCTTCTCAAGGAATAAGCAGTTCTTC